Following are 10 T cell receptor beta chains from one sample sequenced in a study of blood T cell repertoires in COVID-19. Sequenced by immunoSEQ multiplex PCR; TCRdb stores in-frame clones only, minus some. The repertoire consists of 100,000 to 140,000 clones, with around 89% occurring once and the leading ten covering about 6.8%. The sequenced sample was peripheral blood. All receptors come from a middle-aged man with active or convalescent COVID-19.

The rearrangement links TRBV2 to TRBJ2-7; 10 nucleotides match TRBD2. This CDR3 region has 12 residues. Losses at the gene ends were 8 bases for V and 12 bases for J; bases not matched to a gene: 10. The germline V gene has CDR1 SNHLY and CDR2 FYNNEI. Here the CDR3 reads CASLGASGSVYF. The CDR3 DNA is TGTGCCAGCTTAGGGGCTAGCGGGAGTGTGTACTTC. Together with reference TRBV2 and TRBJ2-7, the CDR3 gives the full variable domain: EPEVTQTPSHQVTQMGQEVILRCVPISNHLYFYWYRQILGQKVEFLVSFYNNEISEKSEIFDDQFSVERPDGSNFTLKIRSTKLEDSAMYFCASLGASGSVYFGPGTRLTVT.

V gene TRBV6-6 combines with J gene TRBJ2-7; 10 bases are a match to TRBD2. There are 14 residues in the CDR3. The V and J ends lost 8 bases and 0 bases, in that order; junction bases with no gene match: 4. Germline values: CDR1 MNHNY, CDR2 SVGAGI (reference sequence). In DNA form, the CDR3 reads TGTGCCAGCCGACTAGCGGGCATCTCCTACGAGCAGTACTTC. Residues: CASRLAGISYEQYF.

The CDR3 nucleotides read TGCGCCAGCAGCTTGAGGTTTAGCCTTCAGTCAAGATCCTACGAGCAGTACTTC. It codes for CASSLRFSLQSRSYEQYF. The V call is TRBV5-1, the J call TRBJ2-7; D gene unclear. Germline CDR1 reads SGHRS; CDR2 reads YFSETQ. The CDR3 has 18 amino acids. Trimming took off 1 base at V and 1 base at J, with 21 bases between the two ends.

The chain is built from TRBV30 and TRBJ2-7, with D perhaps matching TRBD2 (6 bases). Germline V CDR1 and CDR2: GTSNPN, SVGIG (reference sequence). V lost 0 bases, J lost 6 bases, and 15 bases lay in between. CDR3 length: 14 residues. The DNA of the CDR3 is TGTGCCTGGAGTGTATGGGGTCAGGGAGGCGAGCAGTACTTC. Translating it yields CAWSVWGQGGEQYF.

The chain combines TRBV28 with TRBJ1-5; no firm D call. The V gene lost 5 bases and the J gene lost 0 bases, with 8 bases spanning the gap. In germline, CDR1 is MDHEN, CDR2 SYDVKM. The CDR3 is 14 amino acids. The DNA of the CDR3 is TGTGCCAGCAGTCGAGCATTTAGCAATCAGCCCCAGCATTTT. This gives the protein CASSRAFSNQPQHF.

V and J are TRBV5-1 and TRBJ1-3; 8 bases map to TRBD1. Germline V gene sequence: CDR1 SGHRS, CDR2 YFSETQ. The CDR3 spans 15 residues. V lost 6 bases to trimming and J lost 4 bases; unmatched junction nucleotides: 9. The CDR3 loop reads CASTRTGFDGNTIYF. The CDR3 coding sequence is TGCGCCAGCACCCGGACAGGGTTCGACGGAAACACCATATATTTT. The full variable domain, its missing parts supplied by reference TRBV5-1 and TRBJ1-3, is KAGVTQTPRYLIKTRGQQVTLSCSPISGHRSVSWYQQTPGQGLQFLFEYFSETQRNKGNFPGRFSGRQFSNSRSEMNVSTLELGDSALYLCASTRTGFDGNTIYFGEGSWLTVV.

J is TRBJ1-1 and V is TRBV3-1 (or the pseudogene TRBV3-2), with TRBD1 identical over 10 bases. J lost 6 bases, V lost 3 bases, and 10 bases had no gene match. Germline values: CDR1 LGHDT, CDR2 YNNKEL (reference sequence). This CDR3 is 16 amino acids long. The CDR3 is CASSHHKRGTGAEAFF. CDR3 sequence (DNA): TGTGCCAGCAGCCATCATAAGAGGGGGACAGGGGCTGAAGCTTTCTTT.

This clone showed up just once. The rearrangement uses TRBV29-1 and TRBJ1-1; D unclear. Trimming took 4 bases from V and 6 from J, leaving 12 bases between them. CDR1 is SQVTM and CDR2 is ANQGSEA in the germline V gene. The CDR3 contains 12 residues. CDR3 in DNA: TGCAGCGTTGGGGCCCGCTCGGCTGAAGCTTTCTTT. The encoded protein is CSVGARSAEAFF.

J is TRBJ2-7 and V is TRBV10-3; TRBD1 aligns across 7 bases. This CDR3 has 14 amino acids. V lost 6 bases, J lost 2 bases, and 7 bases stayed unmatched. CDR1 and CDR2 (germline): ENHRY, SYGVKD. The CDR3 DNA reads as TGTGCCATCAGCGTGACAGGGTTCCCCTACGAGCAGTACTTC. Its protein is CAISVTGFPYEQYF.

The V gene is TRBV4-3, the J gene TRBJ2-2, with D maybe TRBD2 (5 bases). The CDR3 is 14 residues long. Germline CDR1 reads LGHNA; CDR2 reads YSLEER. V was pared by 0 bases and J by 7 bases, with 9 bases between. CDR3 bases: TGCGCCAGCAGCCAAGATTGGACTGTCGGGGAGCTGTTTTTT. It is translated as CASSQDWTVGELFF.